Sequencing of this T cell receptor beta chain was carried out in a study of PD-1 blockade in classical Hodgkin lymphoma. Study in general: Patients had nivolumab dosed at 3 mg/kg, delivered intravenously every 2 weeks.

V lost 1 base and J 13 bases, leaving 13 bases between the germline ends. The germline V gene encodes CDR1 GTSNPN and CDR2 SVGIG (reference sequence). There are 11 residues in the CDR3. This sample's time point: cycle 4 day 1 (C4D1), after 5 to 7 weeks of nivolumab. Patients all relapsed after autologous stem cell transplantation, and there was variation in brentuximab vedotin exposure. Concerning this clone: Its antigen is not known.

The data were produced by immunoSEQ multiplex PCR, yet TCRdb's version contains in-frame clones alone and is incomplete. The repertoire has some 58,000 clones, about 90% of them found once; the top ten carry approximately 10%. Findings of the study overall: Repertoire difference causes, possibly disease activity or prior therapy, remain undefined. By C4D1 there was a significant rise in CD4+ TCR diversity but not in CD8+ TCR diversity. Newly diagnosed patients were reported to start with lower TCR diversity than healthy donors.

This specimen consisted of peripheral blood mononuclear cells (PBMCs), obtained before the fourth cycle of nivolumab. The chain has TRBV30 and TRBJ2-5, with D perhaps TRBD1 (6 bases). This sequence originates from a human donor with classical Hodgkin lymphoma. The CDR3 is CAWSAFDRTYF. In nucleotides, the CDR3 is TGTGCCTGGAGTGCGTTCGACAGGACGTACTTC.